This T cell receptor (beta chain) was sequenced for a study of blood T cell repertoires in COVID-19. About the study: Sample material is recorded as cDNA or gDNA derived from T cells, B-cell-depleted T cells, or PBMCs.

There are 13 residues in the CDR3. The V gene end was trimmed by 5 bases and the J gene end by 8 bases; junction bases not matched to a gene: 8. As processed by the authors: Amplification with reference gene primers provided the estimates of nucleated cell counts. TCRdb keeps only in-frame clones here, not all; method: immunoSEQ multiplex PCR. The V and J calls and clone size come from that table; D and trimming were worked out from the DNA. Here the sample spans about 97,000 clones, around 90% being singletons. The TCR was taken from a woman aged 45-59 years with COVID-19, enrolled during active disease. The specimen sequenced was peripheral blood. This chain connects TRBV12-3 or TRBV12-4 to TRBJ1-1; TRBD1 matches at 7 bases. The CDR3, as DNA: TGTGCCAGCAGTAACAGGGGTTTAAGCGAAGCTTTCTTT. It encodes CASSNRGLSEAFF.